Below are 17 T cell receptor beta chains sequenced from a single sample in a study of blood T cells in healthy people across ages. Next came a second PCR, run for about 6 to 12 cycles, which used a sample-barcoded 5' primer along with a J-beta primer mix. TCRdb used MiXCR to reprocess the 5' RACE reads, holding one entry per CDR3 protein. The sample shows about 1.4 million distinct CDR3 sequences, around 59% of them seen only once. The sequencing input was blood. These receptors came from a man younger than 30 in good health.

The CDR3: CASSVARDRYEQYF. CDR3 nucleotides: TGTGCCAGTAGTGTTGCGCGGGACCGCTACGAGCAGTACTTC. This chain connects TRBV19 to TRBJ2-7; possibly TRBD2 for D (6 bases). Germline CDR1 and CDR2: LNHDA and SQIVND (reference sequence). Deletions cut 5 bases from V and 3 bases from J, with 14 bases between. This CDR3 has 14 residues.

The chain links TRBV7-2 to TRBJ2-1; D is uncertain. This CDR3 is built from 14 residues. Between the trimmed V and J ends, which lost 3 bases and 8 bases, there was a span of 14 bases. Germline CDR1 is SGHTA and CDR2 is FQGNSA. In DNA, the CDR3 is TGTGCCAGCAGCTTTTATATCGATTATGATGAGCAGTTCTTC. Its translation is CASSFYIDYDEQFF.

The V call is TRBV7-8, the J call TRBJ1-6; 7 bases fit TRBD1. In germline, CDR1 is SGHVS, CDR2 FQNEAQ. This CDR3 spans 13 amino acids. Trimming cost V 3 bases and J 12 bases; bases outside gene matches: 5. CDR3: CASSFGQDLPLHF. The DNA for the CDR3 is TGTGCCAGCAGCTTCGGACAGGACCTACCCCTCCACTTT.

CDR3 in DNA: TGTGCCAGCAGTGAAGCTCCCGGGCAGACTGAAGCTTTCTTT. Its translation is CASSEAPGQTEAFF. The chain couples TRBV2 to TRBJ1-1; no definite D call. Per germline, CDR1 SNHLY and CDR2 FYNNEI. The V gene lost 0 bases and the J gene lost 5 bases, with 10 bases spanning the gap. The CDR3 consists of 14 residues.

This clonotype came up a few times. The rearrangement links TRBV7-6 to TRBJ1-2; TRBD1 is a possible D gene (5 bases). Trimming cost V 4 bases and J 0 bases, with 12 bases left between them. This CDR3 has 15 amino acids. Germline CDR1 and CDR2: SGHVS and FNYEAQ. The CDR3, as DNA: TGTGCCAGCAGCTCCCGGGACGGAGCTAACTATGGCTACACCTTC. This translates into CASSSRDGANYGYTF.

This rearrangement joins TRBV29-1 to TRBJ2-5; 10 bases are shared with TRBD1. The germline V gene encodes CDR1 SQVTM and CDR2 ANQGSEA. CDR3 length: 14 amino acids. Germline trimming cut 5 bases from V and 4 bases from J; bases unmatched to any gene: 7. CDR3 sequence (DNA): TGCAGCGTTTATCGACAGGGGGCTGTAGAGACCCAGTACTTC. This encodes CSVYRQGAVETQYF.

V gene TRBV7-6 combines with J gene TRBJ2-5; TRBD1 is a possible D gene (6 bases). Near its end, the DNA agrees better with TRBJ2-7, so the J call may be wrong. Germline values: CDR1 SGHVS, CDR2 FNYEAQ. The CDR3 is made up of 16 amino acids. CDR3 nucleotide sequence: TGTGCCAGCAGCTTAGATGGGGACACATTTAGCTACGAGCAGTACTTC. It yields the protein CASSLDGDTFSYEQYF.

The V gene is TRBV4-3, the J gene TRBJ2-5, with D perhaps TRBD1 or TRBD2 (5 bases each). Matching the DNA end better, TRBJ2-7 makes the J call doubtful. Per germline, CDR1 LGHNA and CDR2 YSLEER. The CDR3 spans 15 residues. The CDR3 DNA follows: TGCGCCAGCAGCCAAGTTGGGCAGCTCGGGGCCGAGCAGTACTTC. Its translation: CASSQVGQLGAEQYF.

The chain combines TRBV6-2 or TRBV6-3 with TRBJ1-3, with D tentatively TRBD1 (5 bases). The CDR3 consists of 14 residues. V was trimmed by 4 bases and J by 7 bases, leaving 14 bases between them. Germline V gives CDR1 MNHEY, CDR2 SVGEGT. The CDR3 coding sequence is TGTGCCAGCAGTTCCCCGGGACCGAGGAACACCATATATTTT. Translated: CASSSPGPRNTIYF.

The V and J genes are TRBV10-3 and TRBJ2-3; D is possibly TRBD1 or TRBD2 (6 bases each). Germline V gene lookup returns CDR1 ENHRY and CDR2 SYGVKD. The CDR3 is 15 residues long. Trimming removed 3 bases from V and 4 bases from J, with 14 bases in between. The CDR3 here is CAISEGRGVADTQYF. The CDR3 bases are TGTGCCATCAGTGAAGGAAGGGGGGTGGCAGATACGCAGTATTTT.

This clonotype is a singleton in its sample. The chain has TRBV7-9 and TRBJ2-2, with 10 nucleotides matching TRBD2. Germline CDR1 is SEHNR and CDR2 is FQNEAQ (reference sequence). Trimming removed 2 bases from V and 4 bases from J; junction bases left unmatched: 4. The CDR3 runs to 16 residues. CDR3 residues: CASSLWLAGATGELFF. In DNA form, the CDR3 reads TGTGCCAGCAGCTTATGGCTAGCGGGAGCCACCGGGGAGCTGTTTTTT.

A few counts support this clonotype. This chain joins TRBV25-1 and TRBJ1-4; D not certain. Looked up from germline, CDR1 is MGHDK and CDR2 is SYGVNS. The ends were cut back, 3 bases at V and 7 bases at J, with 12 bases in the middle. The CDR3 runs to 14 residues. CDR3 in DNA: TGTGCCAGCAGTGAGGTCCCATTCGGTGAAAAACTGTTTTTT. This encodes CASSEVPFGEKLFF.

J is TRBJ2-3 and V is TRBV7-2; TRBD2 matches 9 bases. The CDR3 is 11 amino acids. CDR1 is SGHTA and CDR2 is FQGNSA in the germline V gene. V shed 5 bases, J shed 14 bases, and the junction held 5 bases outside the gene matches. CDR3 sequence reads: CASSTAGGSYF. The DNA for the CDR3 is TGTGCCAGCAGCACGGCGGGGGGGTCGTATTTT.

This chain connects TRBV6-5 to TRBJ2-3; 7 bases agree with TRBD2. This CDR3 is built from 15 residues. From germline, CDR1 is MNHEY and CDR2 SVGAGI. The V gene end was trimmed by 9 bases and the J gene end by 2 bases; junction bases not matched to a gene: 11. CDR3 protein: CARHMGGRSTDTQYF. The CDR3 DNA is TGTGCCAGACATATGGGAGGGCGGTCCACAGATACGCAGTATTTT.

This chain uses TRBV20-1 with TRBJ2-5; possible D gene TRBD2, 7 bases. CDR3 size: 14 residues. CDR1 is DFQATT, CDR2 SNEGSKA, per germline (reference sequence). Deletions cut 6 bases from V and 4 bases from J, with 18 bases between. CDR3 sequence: CSAPVRGAGETQYF. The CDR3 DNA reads TGCAGTGCCCCCGTCCGGGGGGCAGGAGAGACCCAGTACTTC.

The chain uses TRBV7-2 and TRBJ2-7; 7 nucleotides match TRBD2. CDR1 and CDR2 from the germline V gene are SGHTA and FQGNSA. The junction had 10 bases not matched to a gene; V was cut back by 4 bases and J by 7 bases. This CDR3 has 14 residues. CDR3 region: CASSSRTSPGEQYF. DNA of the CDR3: TGTGCCAGCAGCTCAAGGACTAGTCCGGGAGAGCAGTACTTC. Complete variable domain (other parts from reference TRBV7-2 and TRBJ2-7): GAGVSQSPSNKVTEKGKDVELRCDPISGHTALYWYRQSLGQGLEFLIYFQGNSAPDKSGLPSDRFSAERTGGSVSTLTIQRTQQEDSAVYLCASSSRTSPGEQYFGPGTRLTVT.

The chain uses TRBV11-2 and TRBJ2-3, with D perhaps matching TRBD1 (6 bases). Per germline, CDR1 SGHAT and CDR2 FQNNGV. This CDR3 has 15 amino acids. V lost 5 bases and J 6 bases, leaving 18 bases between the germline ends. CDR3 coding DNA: TGTGCCAGCAGCCCCCCTGTCGGACAGTGGGATACGCAGTATTTT. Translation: CASSPPVGQWDTQYF.